The next 24 T cell receptor beta chains were all read from a single sample in a study of radiotherapy plus CTLA-4 blockade in lung cancer. TCRdb keeps only in-frame clones here, not all; method: immunoSEQ multiplex PCR. The table has under 110,000 clones, about 84% seen once; the top ten hold under 3%. The sequences come from peripheral blood, collected from a patient treated with radiotherapy plus ipilimumab. The receptor set was obtained from a human donor with non-small cell lung cancer that progressed on radiotherapy plus ipilimumab. Some clones in this sample may be carry-over from other donors' samples.

The chain links TRBV6-6 to TRBJ2-7; tentative D call: TRBD2 (6 bases). Germline CDR1 MNHNY, CDR2 SVGAGI (reference sequence). The CDR3 totals 13 residues. V was clipped by 2 bases and J by 2 bases, with 7 bases between them. In DNA form, the CDR3 reads TGTGCCAGCAGTTACCAGCGGGCCTACGAGCAGTACTTC. The encoded protein is CASSYQRAYEQYF.

CDR3 in DNA: TGTGCCAGCAGTGAGTCGGCCTTCGGGGAGACCCAGTACTTC. Its protein is CASSESAFGETQYF. The chain carries TRBV6-4 and TRBJ2-5; D unresolved. There are 14 residues in the CDR3. V dropped 3 bases and J dropped 5 bases, with 13 bases sitting between them. The germline V gene encodes CDR1 MRHNA and CDR2 SNTAGT.

The V call is TRBV5-4, the J call TRBJ1-1; D unclear. With 6 bases removed from V and 5 bases from J, the gap between germline ends came to 14 bases. Germline lookup yields CDR1 SGHNT and CDR2 YYREEE (reference sequence). There are 13 residues in the CDR3. CDR3 amino acids: CASTGGSSTEAFF. In nucleotides, the CDR3 is TGTGCCAGCACCGGTGGGAGTAGTACTGAAGCTTTCTTT.

V and J are TRBV5-1 and TRBJ2-5, with TRBD2 matching 10 bases. This CDR3 comprises 15 residues. The V segment lost 1 base and the J segment 4 bases; nucleotides outside the gene matches: 4. Germline CDR1 and CDR2: SGHRS and YFSETQ. The CDR3 region is CASSLTASGGETQYF. CDR3 in DNA: TGCGCCAGCAGCTTGACGGCTAGCGGGGGAGAGACCCAGTACTTC.

This clone appeared once. V gene TRBV27 combines with J gene TRBJ1-1, with unresolved D. The CDR3 totals 14 residues. The germline V gene has CDR1 MNHEY and CDR2 SMNVEV (reference sequence). Deletions cut 7 bases from V and 1 base from J, with 13 bases between. In DNA form, the CDR3 reads TGTGCCAGCAAACGCTCTCGCTGGAACACTGAAGCTTTCTTT. Residues: CASKRSRWNTEAFF.

The V call is TRBV15, the J call TRBJ1-1; D is unclear. The germline V and J ends were trimmed by 4 bases and 0 bases, with 12 bases remaining between them. Germline CDR1 LNHNV, CDR2 YYDKDF (reference sequence). The CDR3 runs 15 residues. The CDR3: CATSIRRLLNTEAFF. The CDR3 DNA follows: TGTGCCACCAGCATTAGGCGGTTATTGAACACTGAAGCTTTCTTT.

The chain uses TRBV14 and TRBJ2-2; D not certain. The CDR3 is made up of 13 amino acids. Germline CDR1 and CDR2: SGHDN and FVKESK. V was trimmed by 3 bases and J by 8 bases, leaving 10 bases between them. CDR3 residues: CASSQNLSGELFF. For the CDR3, the DNA is TGTGCCAGCAGCCAGAACCTTTCTGGGGAGCTGTTTTTT.

J is TRBJ2-5 and V is TRBV5-5; 9 nucleotides align to TRBD1. J gave up 5 bases and V 4 bases, and 6 bases lay outside the gene matches. The CDR3 runs to 14 residues. Germline values: CDR1 SGHKS, CDR2 YYEKEE (reference sequence). The CDR3 nucleotides read TGTGCCAGCAGCACCTGGGACAGGGCGGAGACCCAGTACTTC. Its translation is CASSTWDRAETQYF.

The chain carries TRBV5-1 and TRBJ1-4; 7 bases are shared with TRBD1. CDR3 length: 18 residues. In germline, CDR1 is SGHRS, CDR2 YFSETQ. The V segment lost 5 bases and the J segment 6 bases; nucleotides outside the gene matches: 19. Here the CDR3 reads CASSSDRADAAPYEKLFF. The CDR3 nucleotides are TGCGCCAGCAGTTCCGACAGGGCGGATGCGGCCCCTTATGAAAAACTGTTTTTT.

J is TRBJ1-5 and V is TRBV7-9, with D perhaps TRBD1 (6 bases). This CDR3 contains 13 residues. V was cut by 4 bases and J by 7 bases, with 11 bases left in between. Germline V gene lookup returns CDR1 SEHNR and CDR2 FQNEAQ (reference sequence). The CDR3 loop reads CASSYREGQPQHF. The CDR3 region has the DNA TGTGCCAGCAGCTACAGGGAGGGCCAGCCCCAGCATTTT.

The rearrangement links TRBV28 to TRBJ2-1, with unresolved D. Per the germline V gene, CDR1 is MDHEN and CDR2 is SYDVKM. The CDR3 covers 15 residues. V was shortened by 5 bases and J by 0 bases, with 11 bases between the two germline ends. CDR3 nucleotides: TGTGCCAGCAGTCGTAGGGCGAGCTCCTACAATGAGCAGTTCTTC. Translation: CASSRRASSYNEQFF.

The chain is built from TRBV18 and TRBJ1-3; D perhaps matches TRBD1 (5 bases). V lost 2 bases and J 4 bases, leaving 12 bases between the germline ends. The CDR3 consists of 15 residues. Germline V gene data show CDR1 as KGHSH and CDR2 as LQKENI. The CDR3 here is CASSPTRDQGNTIYF. CDR3 sequence (DNA): TGTGCCAGCTCACCAACTCGGGACCAGGGAAACACCATATATTTT.

The chain carries TRBV5-5 and TRBJ1-2; D ambiguous. V lost 4 bases and J lost 2, with 15 bases in between. Germline CDR1 reads SGHKS; CDR2 reads YYEKEE (reference sequence). The CDR3 has 15 amino acids. The CDR3 sequence: CASSLPLRPNYGYTF. CDR3 sequence (DNA): TGTGCCAGCAGCCTGCCGTTGAGGCCGAACTATGGCTACACCTTC.

The chain carries TRBV5-4 and TRBJ1-2; D possibly corresponds to TRBD1 (5 bases). Trimming removed 1 base from V and 2 bases from J, with 12 bases in between. Germline loops: CDR1 SGHNT, CDR2 YYREEE (reference sequence). This CDR3 is 15 amino acids long. The CDR3 region has the DNA TGTGCCAGCAGCTTGCAGGGTAGCCCCAACTATGGCTACACCTTC. Translating gives CASSLQGSPNYGYTF.

J is TRBJ2-2 and V is TRBV4-2, with D possibly being TRBD2 (6 bases). CDR1 and CDR2 from the germline V gene are LGHNA and YNFKEQ. CDR3 size: 15 residues. The V and J ends lost 2 bases and 5 bases respectively, with 12 bases between them. Here the CDR3 DNA reads TGTGCCAGCAGCCAATCTTGGAGCGGGACCGGGGAGCTGTTTTTT. Protein sequence: CASSQSWSGTGELFF.

The chain uses TRBV6-1 and TRBJ1-2; TRBD1 might be the D (5 bases). Germline V CDR1 and CDR2: MNHNS, SASEGT. This CDR3 has 16 residues. The germline V and J ends were trimmed by 2 bases and 5 bases, with 18 bases remaining between them. The CDR3: CASSEMLRGPGYGYTF. The DNA for the CDR3 is TGTGCCAGCAGTGAAATGTTGAGGGGTCCGGGTTATGGCTACACCTTC.

V is TRBV10-3 and J is TRBJ1-5; D not resolved. CDR3 length equals 14 residues. The V gene lost 2 bases and the J gene lost 3 bases, with 8 bases spanning the gap. Germline V lookup: CDR1 ENHRY, CDR2 SYGVKD. In DNA, the CDR3 is TGTGCCATCAGTGAGCCAGGCTTCAATCAGCCCCAGCATTTT. This sequence encodes CAISEPGFNQPQHF.

The J gene is TRBJ1-1, the V gene TRBV11-2, with D hard to call. Germline CDR1 is SGHAT and CDR2 is FQNNGV. Trimming shortened V by 2 bases and J by 6 bases, and 10 bases separated the two germline ends. The CDR3 has 13 residues. CDR3: CASSLPRRAEAFF. DNA for the CDR3: TGTGCCAGCAGCTTACCCCGACGCGCTGAAGCTTTCTTT. Full variable domain (rest looked up from reference TRBV11-2 and TRBJ1-1): EAGVAQSPRYKIIEKRQSVAFWCNPISGHATLYWYQQILGQGPKLLIQFQNNGVVDDSQLPKDRFSAERLKGVDSTLKIQPAKLEDSAVYLCASSLPRRAEAFFGQGTRLTVV.

This clone turned up a few times. The rearrangement links TRBV7-6 to TRBJ2-2; no clear D. Per germline, CDR1 SGHVS and CDR2 FNYEAQ. The CDR3 is 13 residues long. V gave up 1 base and J gave up 3 bases, with 3 bases separating them. Here the CDR3 reads CASSLVYTGELFF. CDR3 coding DNA: TGTGCCAGCAGCTTAGTCTACACCGGGGAGCTGTTTTTT.

The J gene is TRBJ1-6, the V gene TRBV7-9; D not certain. Germline V gives CDR1 SEHNR, CDR2 FQNEAQ (reference sequence). V lost 3 bases and J lost 10, with 13 bases in between. The CDR3 is 14 amino acids. CDR3 coding DNA: TGTGCCAGCAGCTTCCCGCGGGGTTACTCACCCCTCCACTTT. This codes for CASSFPRGYSPLHF. Complete variable domain (other parts from reference TRBV7-9 and TRBJ1-6): DTGVSQNPRHKITKRGQNVTFRCDPISEHNRLYWYRQTLGQGPEFLTYFQNEAQLEKSRLLSDRFSAERPKGSFSTLEIQRTEQGDSAMYLCASSFPRGYSPLHFGNGTRLTVT.

CDR3 sequence (DNA): TGCGCCAGCAGCTTGTTACCTCAGGGACAGGGGAAAAACTATGGCTACACCTTC. Amino acid sequence: CASSLLPQGQGKNYGYTF. The rearrangement joins TRBV5-1 to TRBJ1-2; TRBD1 aligns across 10 bases. Germline V gene sequence: CDR1 SGHRS, CDR2 YFSETQ. The CDR3 covers 18 residues. V gave up 1 base and J gave up 2 bases; unmatched junction bases: 11.

The chain recombines TRBV11-1 with TRBJ2-2, with D tentatively TRBD1 (6 bases). The V gene lost 5 bases and the J gene lost 0 bases, with 16 bases spanning the gap. This CDR3 is built from 17 residues. CDR1 is SGHAT and CDR2 is FQDESV in the germline V gene (reference sequence). The CDR3 DNA is TGTGCCAGCAGCCCTAAACAGGGTCGAGCGAACACCGGGGAGCTGTTTTTT. This codes for CASSPKQGRANTGELFF. Complete variable domain (other parts from reference TRBV11-1 and TRBJ2-2): EAEVAQSPRYKITEKSQAVAFWCDPISGHATLYWYRQILGQGPELLVQFQDESVVDDSQLPKDRFSAERLKGVDSTLKIQPAELGDSAMYLCASSPKQGRANTGELFFGEGSRLTVL.

The chain couples TRBV11-2 to TRBJ2-5; TRBD1 agrees at 11 bases. Germline V CDR1 and CDR2: SGHAT, FQNNGV. V was clipped by 1 base and J by 4 bases; unmatched bases: 2. The CDR3 spans 15 residues. The CDR3 reads CASSLGGTGGETQYF. Here the CDR3 DNA reads TGTGCCAGCAGCTTAGGTGGGACAGGGGGAGAGACCCAGTACTTC.

This clone appeared a single time. V usage is TRBV7-9 and J usage is TRBJ2-4, with D tentatively TRBD1 (5 bases). The CDR3 covers 16 residues. Per germline, CDR1 SEHNR and CDR2 FQNEAQ (reference sequence). Trimming removed 5 bases from V and 1 base from J, with 15 bases in between. The chain's CDR3 is CASSAYRFLAKNIQYF. The DNA of the CDR3 is TGTGCCAGCAGCGCCTACAGGTTTCTGGCCAAAAACATTCAGTACTTC.